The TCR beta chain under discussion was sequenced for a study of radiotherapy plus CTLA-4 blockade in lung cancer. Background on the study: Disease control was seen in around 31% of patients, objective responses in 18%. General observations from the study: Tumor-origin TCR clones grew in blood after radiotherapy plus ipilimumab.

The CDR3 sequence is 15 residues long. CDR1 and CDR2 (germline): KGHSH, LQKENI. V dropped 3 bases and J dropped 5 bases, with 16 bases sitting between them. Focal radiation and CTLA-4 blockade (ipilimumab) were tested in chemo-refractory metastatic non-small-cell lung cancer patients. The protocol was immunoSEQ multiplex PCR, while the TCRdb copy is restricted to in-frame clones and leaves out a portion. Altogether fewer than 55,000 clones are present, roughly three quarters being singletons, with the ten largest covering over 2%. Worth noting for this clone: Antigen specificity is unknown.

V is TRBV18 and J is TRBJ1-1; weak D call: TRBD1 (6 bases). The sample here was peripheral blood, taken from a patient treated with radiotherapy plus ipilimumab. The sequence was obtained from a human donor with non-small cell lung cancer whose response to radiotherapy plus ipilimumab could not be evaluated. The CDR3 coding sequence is TGTGCCAGCTCACCGTCGAACAGGGCCGGGACTGAAGCTTTCTTT. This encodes CASSPSNRAGTEAFF.